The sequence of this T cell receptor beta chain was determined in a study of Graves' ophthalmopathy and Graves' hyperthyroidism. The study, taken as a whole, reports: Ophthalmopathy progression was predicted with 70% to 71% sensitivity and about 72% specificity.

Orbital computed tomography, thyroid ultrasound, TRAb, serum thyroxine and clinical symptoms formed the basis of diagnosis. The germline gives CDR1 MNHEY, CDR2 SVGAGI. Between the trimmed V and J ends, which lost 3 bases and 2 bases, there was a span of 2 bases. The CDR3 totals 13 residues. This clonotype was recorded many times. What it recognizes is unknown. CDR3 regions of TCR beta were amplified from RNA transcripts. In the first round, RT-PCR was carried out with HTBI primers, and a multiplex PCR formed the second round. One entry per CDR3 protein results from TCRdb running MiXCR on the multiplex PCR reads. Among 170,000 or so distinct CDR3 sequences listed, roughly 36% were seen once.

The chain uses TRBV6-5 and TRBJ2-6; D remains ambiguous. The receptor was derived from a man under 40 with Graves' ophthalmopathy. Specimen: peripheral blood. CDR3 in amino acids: CASSYTGANVLTF. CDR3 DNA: TGTGCCAGCAGTTATACTGGGGCCAACGTCCTGACTTTC.